This passage covers 14 T cell receptor beta chains from one sample sequenced in a study of patients and donors after allogeneic stem cell transplantation (dated by TCRdb to 2019 to 2021). Library creation used RT-PCR. Sequenced using a NextSeq 550. TCRdb itself trimmed the public reads at Q25 with fastp, ran MiXCR and retained productive beta chains. When rows share a CDR3 protein, they turn into one entry using the most common DNA and genes. For this sample the table gives 110,000 or so distinct CDR3 sequences, of which roughly 35% were detected only once. The ten largest clones take up more than 25% of the sample. The sequencing sample was made of blood, either unsorted or a sorted T cell fraction (not recorded which). Receptors were obtained from a human donor who was either an allogeneic HSCT recipient or a stem cell or donor lymphocyte infusion donor (not recorded which). It is not recorded whose cells these are; they may come from a transplant donor.

This clonotype appeared a few times. This rearrangement joins TRBV6-5 to TRBJ1-1; a weak D match, TRBD1 (5 bases). The V end was cut by 3 bases, the J end by 0 bases, with 11 bases between. The CDR3 is 15 residues long. Germline CDR1 reads MNHEY; CDR2 reads SVGAGI. The CDR3 DNA sequence: TGTGCCAGCAGTTATAGGGGTACAATGAACACTGAAGCTTTCTTT. Translated, it gives CASSYRGTMNTEAFF.

The chain is built from TRBV5-1 and TRBJ2-7; D uncertain. The ends were cut back, 0 bases at V and 2 bases at J, with 6 bases in the middle. The CDR3 is 13 amino acids. The V gene's germline CDR1 is SGHRS and CDR2 YFSETQ. The CDR3 reads CASSLGPPYEQYF. CDR3 sequence (DNA): TGCGCCAGCAGCTTGGGGCCCCCCTACGAGCAGTACTTC.

This clonotype was seen more than once but under ten times. The chain has TRBV10-3 and TRBJ1-1, with a tentative D call TRBD1 (6 bases). The CDR3 length is 13 residues. The germline V and J ends were trimmed by 4 bases and 9 bases, with 15 bases remaining between them. The germline V gene encodes CDR1 ENHRY and CDR2 SYGVKD. The CDR3 nucleotides read TGTGCCATCAGTGGAGTTCCCGGGACAAAAGCTTTCTTT. It specifies CAISGVPGTKAFF.

This clonotype turned up a few times. This chain connects TRBV15 to TRBJ1-6; D remains unclear. The V gene's germline CDR1 is LNHNV and CDR2 YYDKDF (reference sequence). V was cut by 0 bases and J by 3 bases, with 9 bases left in between. This CDR3 has 16 residues. DNA for the CDR3: TGTGCCACCAGCAGAGATGGAGGCAACTATAATTCACCCCTCCACTTT. This sequence encodes CATSRDGGNYNSPLHF. The variable domain in full, completed from reference TRBV15 and TRBJ1-6, reads DAMVIQNPRYQVTQFGKPVTLSCSQTLNHNVMYWYQQKSSQAPKLLFHYYDKDFNNEADTPDNFQSRRPNTSFCFLDIRSPGLGDTAMYLCATSRDGGNYNSPLHFGNGTRLTVT.

This clonotype has only a few counts. The chain carries TRBV5-5 and TRBJ1-1, with no clear D. This CDR3 is built from 12 residues. The germline V gene has CDR1 SGHKS and CDR2 YYEKEE (reference sequence). With 7 bases removed from V and 1 base from J, the gap between germline ends came to 8 bases. This CDR3 reads CASQTENTEAFF. The CDR3 nucleotides read TGTGCCAGCCAGACGGAGAACACTGAAGCTTTCTTT. Together with reference TRBV5-5 and TRBJ1-1, the CDR3 gives the full variable domain: DAGVTQSPTHLIKTRGQQVTLRCSPISGHKSVSWYQQVLGQGPQFIFQYYEKEERGRGNFPDRFSARQFPNYSSELNVNALLLGDSALYLCASQTENTEAFFGQGTRLTVV.

Only a few counts were recorded for this clonotype. This chain connects TRBV7-2 to TRBJ1-4; no firm D call. V was cut by 1 base and J by 3 bases, with 9 bases left in between. The CDR3 consists of 15 residues. Germline V gene sequence: CDR1 SGHTA, CDR2 FQGNSA. CDR3 nucleotides: TGTGCCAGCAGCTTAGAAAGACGAGCTAATGAAAAACTGTTTTTT. Translation: CASSLERRANEKLFF.

This chain uses TRBV20-1 with TRBJ2-7; the D is unclear. This CDR3 spans 12 amino acids. V was pared by 3 bases and J by 0 bases, with 6 bases between. Germline V gene sequence: CDR1 DFQATT, CDR2 SNEGSKA (reference sequence). DNA for the CDR3: TGCAGTGCTAGGCAGCCCTCCTACGAGCAGTACTTC. Its protein product is CSARQPSYEQYF.

The chain is built from TRBV7-2 and TRBJ1-2, with D possibly TRBD1 on 5 matching bases. V dropped 4 bases and J dropped 4 bases, with 16 bases sitting between them. The germline gives CDR1 SGHTA, CDR2 FQGNSA. The CDR3 contains 15 residues. The CDR3 DNA sequence: TGTGCCAGCAGCTCGCGGGACCGTATTCGCTATGGCTACACCTTC. It encodes CASSSRDRIRYGYTF.

The chain couples TRBV4-3 to TRBJ1-5, with no clear D. The CDR3 has 16 residues. Germline values: CDR1 LGHNA, CDR2 YSLEER. With 0 bases removed from V and 3 bases from J, the gap between germline ends came to 12 bases. CDR3 loop: CASSQDGETDNQPQHF. The CDR3 nucleotides read TGCGCCAGCAGCCAAGATGGGGAGACCGACAATCAGCCCCAGCATTTT.

The chain joins TRBV12-3 or TRBV12-4 to TRBJ1-6; D ambiguous. With 5 bases removed from V and 3 bases from J, the gap between germline ends came to 5 bases. CDR3 length: 13 residues. DNA for the CDR3: TGTGCCAGCAGTCGGGACTATAATTCACCCCTCCACTTT. Translating gives CASSRDYNSPLHF.

This clonotype has just one count. The V call is TRBV24-1, the J call TRBJ1-5, with a tentative D call TRBD1 (5 bases). V lost 4 bases to trimming and J lost 1 base, with 10 bases between them. In germline, CDR1 is KGHDR, CDR2 SFDVKD. There are 15 residues in the CDR3. CDR3 sequence (DNA): TGTGCCACCAGTGAGGGGCGGGCGAGCAATCAGCCCCAGCATTTT. Translating gives CATSEGRASNQPQHF.

Concerning this clonotype itself: This sequence may be a read error, since a much larger clone differs from it by one base. This likely comes from a read error, as the CDR3 has no conserved phenylalanine or tryptophan at its end. V usage is TRBV10-3 and J usage is TRBJ1-1; D unclear. V lost 6 bases and J lost 1, with 15 bases in between. This CDR3 is 15 amino acids long. Germline loops: CDR1 ENHRY, CDR2 SYGVKD. This CDR3 is CAIRNGTRQNTEAFL. The DNA for the CDR3 is TGTGCCATCAGAAACGGAACACGGCAGAACACTGAAGCTTTCTTG.

J is TRBJ1-2 and V is TRBV19, with 7 positions matching TRBD1. This CDR3 is 14 amino acids long. CDR1 LNHDA and CDR2 SQIVND come from the germline V gene (reference sequence). With 4 bases clipped from V and 4 bases from J, the junction kept 6 bases outside the gene matches. The CDR3 DNA reads as TGTGCCAGTAGTACCGGACAGGACCTCTATGGCTACACCTTC. Translating gives CASSTGQDLYGYTF.

This clonotype was detected only a few times. This rearrangement joins TRBV5-1 to TRBJ2-5; the D is unclear. Germline loops: CDR1 SGHRS, CDR2 YFSETQ. The CDR3 extends over 13 amino acids. The germline V and J ends were trimmed by 0 bases and 5 bases, with 8 bases remaining between them. The CDR3 bases are TGCGCCAGCAGCTTGGTTGTTCGGGAGACCCAGTACTTC. Protein: CASSLVVRETQYF.